This TCR beta chain appears in the sequencing data of a study of T-cell reconstitution after alpha-beta-depleted transplantation in children. Many counts were recorded for this clonotype. The CDR3 contains 15 residues. V trimming: 8 bases; J trimming: 4 bases; junction bases outside the gene matches: 5. Using unique molecular identifiers, the investigators prepared the TCRbeta library. MiXCR, applied by TCRdb to the PCR reads, yields one record per CDR3 protein. This sample has about 610,000 distinct CDR3 sequences, with over 9.5% found just once. This chain connects TRBV12-3 or TRBV12-4 to TRBJ2-2; TRBD2 aligns across 12 bases. The origin of this receptor is a human donor who donated a stem cell graft to a child with acute myeloid leukemia. This specimen consisted of PBMCs from the stem cell graft donor, obtained from the stem cell graft. CDR3 coding DNA: TGTGCCAGCTCTAGCGGGAGGGCCGGCACCGGGGAGCTGTTTTTT. Translating it yields CASSSGRAGTGELFF.